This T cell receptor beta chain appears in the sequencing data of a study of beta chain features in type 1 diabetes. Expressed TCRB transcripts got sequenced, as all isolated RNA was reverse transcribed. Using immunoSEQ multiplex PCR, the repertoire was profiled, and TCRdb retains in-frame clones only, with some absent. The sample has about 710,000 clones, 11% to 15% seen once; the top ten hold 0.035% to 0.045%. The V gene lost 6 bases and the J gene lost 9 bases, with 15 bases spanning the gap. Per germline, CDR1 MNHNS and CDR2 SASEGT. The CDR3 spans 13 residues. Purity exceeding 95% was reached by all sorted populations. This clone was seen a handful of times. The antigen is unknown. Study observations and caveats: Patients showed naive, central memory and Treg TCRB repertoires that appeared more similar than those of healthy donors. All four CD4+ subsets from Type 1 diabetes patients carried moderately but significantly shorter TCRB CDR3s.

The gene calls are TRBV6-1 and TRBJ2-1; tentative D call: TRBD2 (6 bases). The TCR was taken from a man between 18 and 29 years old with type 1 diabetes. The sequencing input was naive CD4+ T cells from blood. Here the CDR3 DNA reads TGTGCCAGCAGCCCGGGACTTCTCTCTGAGCAGTTCTTC. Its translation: CASSPGLLSEQFF.